This entry features one TCR beta chain sequence. Its antigen is not known. This sample is drawn from a study of cytotoxic CD8 clonotypes in ibrutinib-treated CLL. Study-level findings and limits: Sampling times (in sustained-remission versus progressing patients) were not the same.

Assay used: immunoSEQ multiplex PCR; TCRdb lists only in-frame clones, some missing. The sample shows about 140,000 clones, approximately 75% of them seen only once. Germline lookup yields CDR1 SGHNT and CDR2 YENEEA. Trimming took off 1 base at V and 5 bases at J, with 6 bases between the two ends. This CDR3 is built from 13 residues. The chain carries TRBV11-3 and TRBJ2-1, with no clear D. The sequenced sample was PBMCs, obtained after 12 months of ibrutinib treatment. This clonotype originated in a human donor with chronic lymphocytic leukemia. In DNA form, the CDR3 reads TGTGCCAGCAGCTTAGGGCAGAACAATGAGCAGTTCTTC. It translates to CASSLGQNNEQFF.